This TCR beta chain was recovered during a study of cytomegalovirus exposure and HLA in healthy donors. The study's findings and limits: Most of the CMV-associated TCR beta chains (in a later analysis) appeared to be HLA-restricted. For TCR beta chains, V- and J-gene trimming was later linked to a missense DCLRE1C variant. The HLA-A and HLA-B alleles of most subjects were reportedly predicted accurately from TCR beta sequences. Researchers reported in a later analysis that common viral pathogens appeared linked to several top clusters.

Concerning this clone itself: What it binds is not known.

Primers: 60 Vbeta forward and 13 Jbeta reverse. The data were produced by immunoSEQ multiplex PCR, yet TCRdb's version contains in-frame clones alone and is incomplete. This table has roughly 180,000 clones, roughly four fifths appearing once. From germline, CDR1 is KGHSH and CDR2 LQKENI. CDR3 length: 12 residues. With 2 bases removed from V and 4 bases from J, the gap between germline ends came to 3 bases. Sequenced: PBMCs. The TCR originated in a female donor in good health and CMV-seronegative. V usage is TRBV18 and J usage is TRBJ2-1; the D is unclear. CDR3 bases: TGTGCCAGCTCACCATCTTACAATGAGCAGTTCTTC. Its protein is CASSPSYNEQFF.